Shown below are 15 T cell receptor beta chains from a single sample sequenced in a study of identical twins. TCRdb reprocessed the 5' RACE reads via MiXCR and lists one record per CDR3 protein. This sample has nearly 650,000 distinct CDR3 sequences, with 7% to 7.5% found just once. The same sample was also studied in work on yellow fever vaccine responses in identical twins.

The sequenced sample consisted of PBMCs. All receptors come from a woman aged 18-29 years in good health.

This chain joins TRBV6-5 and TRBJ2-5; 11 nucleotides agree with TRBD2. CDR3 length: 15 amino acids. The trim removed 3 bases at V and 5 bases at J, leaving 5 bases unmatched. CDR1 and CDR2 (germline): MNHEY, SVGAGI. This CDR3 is CASSYTSGGAETQYF. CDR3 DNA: TGTGCCAGCAGTTATACTAGCGGGGGCGCTGAGACCCAGTACTTC.

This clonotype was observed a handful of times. DNA for the CDR3: TGTGCCATCAGTGACGGGAGGGATGGGGAGACCCAGTACTTC. Amino acid sequence: CAISDGRDGETQYF. The V call is TRBV10-3, the J call TRBJ2-5; 8 bases are shared with TRBD2. V shed 3 bases, J shed 5 bases, and the junction held 5 bases outside the gene matches. The CDR3 totals 14 residues. Germline values: CDR1 ENHRY, CDR2 SYGVKD.

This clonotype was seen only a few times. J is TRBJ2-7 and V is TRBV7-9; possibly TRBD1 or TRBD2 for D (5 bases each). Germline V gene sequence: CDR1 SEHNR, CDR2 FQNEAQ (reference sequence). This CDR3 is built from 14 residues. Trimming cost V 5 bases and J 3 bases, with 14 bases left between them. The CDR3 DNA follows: TGTGCCAGCAGCAACCCTCGGGACGACTACGAGCAGTACGTC. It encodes CASSNPRDDYEQYV.

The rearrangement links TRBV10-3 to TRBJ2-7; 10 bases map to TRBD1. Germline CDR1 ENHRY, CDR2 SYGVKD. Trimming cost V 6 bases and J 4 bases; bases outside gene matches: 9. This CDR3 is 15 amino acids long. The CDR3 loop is CAISAGTGVGYEQYV. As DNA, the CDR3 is TGTGCCATCAGCGCCGGGACAGGGGTTGGATACGAGCAGTACGTC.

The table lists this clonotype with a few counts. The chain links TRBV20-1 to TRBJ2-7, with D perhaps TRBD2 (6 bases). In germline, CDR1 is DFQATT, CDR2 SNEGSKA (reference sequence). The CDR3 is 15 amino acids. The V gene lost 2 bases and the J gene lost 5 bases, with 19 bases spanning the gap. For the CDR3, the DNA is TGCAGTGCTAGATCGCCTAGCGTGCCCCGCGACGAGCAGTACTTC. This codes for CSARSPSVPRDEQYF.

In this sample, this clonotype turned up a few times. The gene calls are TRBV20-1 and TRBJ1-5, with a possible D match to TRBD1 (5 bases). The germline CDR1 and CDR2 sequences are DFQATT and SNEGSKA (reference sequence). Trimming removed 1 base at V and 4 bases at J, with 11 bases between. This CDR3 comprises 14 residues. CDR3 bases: TGCAGTGCTAGAGTTTTGGACAAGAATCAGCCCCAGCATTTT. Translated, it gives CSARVLDKNQPQHF.

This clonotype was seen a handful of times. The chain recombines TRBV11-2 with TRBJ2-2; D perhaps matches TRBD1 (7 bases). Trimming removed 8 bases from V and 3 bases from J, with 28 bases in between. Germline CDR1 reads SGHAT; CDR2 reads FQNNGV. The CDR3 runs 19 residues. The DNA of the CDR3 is TGTGCCAGCCAGGGGGGATTAGGCGGAACAGGGTCGTACACCGGGGAGCTGTTTTTT. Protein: CASQGGLGGTGSYTGELFF.

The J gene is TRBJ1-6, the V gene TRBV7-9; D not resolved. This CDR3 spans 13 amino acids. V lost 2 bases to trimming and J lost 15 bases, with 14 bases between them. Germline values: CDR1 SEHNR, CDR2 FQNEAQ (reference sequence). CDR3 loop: CASSLRGINILHF. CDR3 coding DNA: TGTGCCAGCAGCTTACGCGGTATAAATATCCTCCACTTT.

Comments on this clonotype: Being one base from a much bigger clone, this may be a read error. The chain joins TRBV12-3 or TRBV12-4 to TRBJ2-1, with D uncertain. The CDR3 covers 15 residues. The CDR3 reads CGSARGPKTYNEQFF. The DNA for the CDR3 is TGTGGCAGCGCTCGAGGCCCAAAGACCTACAATGAGCAGTTCTTC.

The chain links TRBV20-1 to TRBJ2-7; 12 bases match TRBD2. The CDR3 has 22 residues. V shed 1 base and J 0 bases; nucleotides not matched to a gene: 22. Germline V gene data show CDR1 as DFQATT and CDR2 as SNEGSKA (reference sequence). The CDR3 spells CSARVRHREGQASGRASYEQYF. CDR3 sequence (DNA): TGCAGTGCTAGAGTACGACACAGGGAGGGACAAGCTAGCGGGAGGGCCTCCTACGAGCAGTACTTC.

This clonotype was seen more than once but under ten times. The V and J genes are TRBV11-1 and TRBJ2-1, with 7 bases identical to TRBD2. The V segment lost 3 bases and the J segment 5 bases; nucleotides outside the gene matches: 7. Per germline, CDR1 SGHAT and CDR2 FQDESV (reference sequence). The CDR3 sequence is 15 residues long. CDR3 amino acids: CASSFGAGEHNEQFF. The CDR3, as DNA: TGTGCCAGCAGCTTTGGGGCGGGAGAGCACAATGAGCAGTTCTTC.

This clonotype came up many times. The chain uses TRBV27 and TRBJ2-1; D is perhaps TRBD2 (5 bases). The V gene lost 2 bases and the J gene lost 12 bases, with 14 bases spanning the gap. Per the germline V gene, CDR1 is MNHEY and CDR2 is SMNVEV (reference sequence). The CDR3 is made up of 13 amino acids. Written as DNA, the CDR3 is TGTGCCAGCAGTTTAACCTTCGAGGGTCCGCAGTTCTTC. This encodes CASSLTFEGPQFF.

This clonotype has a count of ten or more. The CDR3 DNA follows: TGTGCCAGCAGCCCCTTTGGGACTGACTATGGCTACACCTTC. Amino acids: CASSPFGTDYGYTF. This chain links TRBV2 with TRBJ1-2; a possible D gene is TRBD1 (5 bases). The V gene lost 6 bases and the J gene lost 3 bases, with 14 bases spanning the gap. CDR3 length equals 14 residues. The germline CDR1 and CDR2 sequences are SNHLY and FYNNEI.

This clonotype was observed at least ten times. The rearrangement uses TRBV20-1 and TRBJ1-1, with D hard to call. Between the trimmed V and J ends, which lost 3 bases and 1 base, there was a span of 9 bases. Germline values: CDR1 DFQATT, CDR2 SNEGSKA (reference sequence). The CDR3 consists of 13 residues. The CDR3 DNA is TGCAGTGCTAGTGCTGGACGGAACACTGAAGCTTTCTTT. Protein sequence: CSASAGRNTEAFF.

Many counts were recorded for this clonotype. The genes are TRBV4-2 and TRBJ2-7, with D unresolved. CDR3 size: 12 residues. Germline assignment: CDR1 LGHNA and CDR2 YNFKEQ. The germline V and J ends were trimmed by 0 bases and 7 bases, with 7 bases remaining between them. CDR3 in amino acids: CASSQENWEQYF. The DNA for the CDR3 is TGTGCCAGCAGCCAAGAAAACTGGGAGCAGTACTTC.